The sequence of this TCR beta chain was determined in a study of regulatory T cells in long-lasting Graves disease. Background on the study: Antithyroid drugs had been given to newly diagnosed Graves' patients for under 3 months.

Sequencing libraries for TCR beta were prepared with iRepertoire HTBI primers and Arm-PCR of CDR3 regions. TCRdb itself ran the multiplex PCR reads through MiXCR, one entry per CDR3 protein. The profile shows 350,000 to 450,000 distinct CDR3 sequences, approximately 15% of them singletons. At least ten counts were recorded for this clonotype. Its antigen is not identified. Findings of the study overall: Public clonotype sharing was higher in persistent than newly diagnosed patients. Less diverse TCR repertoires were seen in persistent Graves' patients than in newly diagnosed ones.

There are 15 residues in the CDR3. Germline V gene lookup returns CDR1 MNHEY and CDR2 SMNVEV (reference sequence). J was trimmed by 3 bases and V by 5 bases; bases with no gene match: 7. As to time point: newly diagnosed GD, antithyroid drugs for less than 3 months. The TCR library used RNA extracted from PBMCs. Per American Thyroid Association guidelines, Graves' disease was diagnosed. These data were also filed under a second study, of T cells in Graves' hyperthyroidism and ophthalmopathy.

V gene TRBV27 combines with J gene TRBJ2-7; 10 nucleotides align to TRBD2. The TCR sequence derives from a man aged 40-50 years with Graves disease. The source material was peripheral blood mononuclear cells (PBMCs), sampled at new diagnosis, from a patient treated with antithyroid drugs. DNA for the CDR3: TGTGCCAGCAGTCCCTCTAGCGGGGGCTACTACGAGCAGTACTTC. Its protein is CASSPSSGGYYEQYF.